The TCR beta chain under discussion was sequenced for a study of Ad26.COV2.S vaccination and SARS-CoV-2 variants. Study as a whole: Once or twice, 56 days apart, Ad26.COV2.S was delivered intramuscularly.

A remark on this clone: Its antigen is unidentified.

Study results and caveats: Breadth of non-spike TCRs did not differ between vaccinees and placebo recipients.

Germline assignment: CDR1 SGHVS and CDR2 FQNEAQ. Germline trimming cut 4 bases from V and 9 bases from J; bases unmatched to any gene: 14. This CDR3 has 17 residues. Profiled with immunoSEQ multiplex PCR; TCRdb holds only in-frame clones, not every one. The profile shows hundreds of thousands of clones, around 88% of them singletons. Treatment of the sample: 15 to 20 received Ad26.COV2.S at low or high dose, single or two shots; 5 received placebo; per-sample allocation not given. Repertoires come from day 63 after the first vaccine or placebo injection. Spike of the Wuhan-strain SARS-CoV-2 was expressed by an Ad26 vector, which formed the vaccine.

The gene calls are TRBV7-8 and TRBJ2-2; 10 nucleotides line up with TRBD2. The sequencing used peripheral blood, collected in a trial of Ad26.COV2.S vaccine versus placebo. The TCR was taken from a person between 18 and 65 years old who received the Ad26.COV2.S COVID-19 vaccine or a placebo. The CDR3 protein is CASSSIASGRRVRELFF. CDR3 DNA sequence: TGTGCCAGCAGCTCGATAGCTAGCGGGAGAAGGGTCCGGGAGCTGTTTTTT.